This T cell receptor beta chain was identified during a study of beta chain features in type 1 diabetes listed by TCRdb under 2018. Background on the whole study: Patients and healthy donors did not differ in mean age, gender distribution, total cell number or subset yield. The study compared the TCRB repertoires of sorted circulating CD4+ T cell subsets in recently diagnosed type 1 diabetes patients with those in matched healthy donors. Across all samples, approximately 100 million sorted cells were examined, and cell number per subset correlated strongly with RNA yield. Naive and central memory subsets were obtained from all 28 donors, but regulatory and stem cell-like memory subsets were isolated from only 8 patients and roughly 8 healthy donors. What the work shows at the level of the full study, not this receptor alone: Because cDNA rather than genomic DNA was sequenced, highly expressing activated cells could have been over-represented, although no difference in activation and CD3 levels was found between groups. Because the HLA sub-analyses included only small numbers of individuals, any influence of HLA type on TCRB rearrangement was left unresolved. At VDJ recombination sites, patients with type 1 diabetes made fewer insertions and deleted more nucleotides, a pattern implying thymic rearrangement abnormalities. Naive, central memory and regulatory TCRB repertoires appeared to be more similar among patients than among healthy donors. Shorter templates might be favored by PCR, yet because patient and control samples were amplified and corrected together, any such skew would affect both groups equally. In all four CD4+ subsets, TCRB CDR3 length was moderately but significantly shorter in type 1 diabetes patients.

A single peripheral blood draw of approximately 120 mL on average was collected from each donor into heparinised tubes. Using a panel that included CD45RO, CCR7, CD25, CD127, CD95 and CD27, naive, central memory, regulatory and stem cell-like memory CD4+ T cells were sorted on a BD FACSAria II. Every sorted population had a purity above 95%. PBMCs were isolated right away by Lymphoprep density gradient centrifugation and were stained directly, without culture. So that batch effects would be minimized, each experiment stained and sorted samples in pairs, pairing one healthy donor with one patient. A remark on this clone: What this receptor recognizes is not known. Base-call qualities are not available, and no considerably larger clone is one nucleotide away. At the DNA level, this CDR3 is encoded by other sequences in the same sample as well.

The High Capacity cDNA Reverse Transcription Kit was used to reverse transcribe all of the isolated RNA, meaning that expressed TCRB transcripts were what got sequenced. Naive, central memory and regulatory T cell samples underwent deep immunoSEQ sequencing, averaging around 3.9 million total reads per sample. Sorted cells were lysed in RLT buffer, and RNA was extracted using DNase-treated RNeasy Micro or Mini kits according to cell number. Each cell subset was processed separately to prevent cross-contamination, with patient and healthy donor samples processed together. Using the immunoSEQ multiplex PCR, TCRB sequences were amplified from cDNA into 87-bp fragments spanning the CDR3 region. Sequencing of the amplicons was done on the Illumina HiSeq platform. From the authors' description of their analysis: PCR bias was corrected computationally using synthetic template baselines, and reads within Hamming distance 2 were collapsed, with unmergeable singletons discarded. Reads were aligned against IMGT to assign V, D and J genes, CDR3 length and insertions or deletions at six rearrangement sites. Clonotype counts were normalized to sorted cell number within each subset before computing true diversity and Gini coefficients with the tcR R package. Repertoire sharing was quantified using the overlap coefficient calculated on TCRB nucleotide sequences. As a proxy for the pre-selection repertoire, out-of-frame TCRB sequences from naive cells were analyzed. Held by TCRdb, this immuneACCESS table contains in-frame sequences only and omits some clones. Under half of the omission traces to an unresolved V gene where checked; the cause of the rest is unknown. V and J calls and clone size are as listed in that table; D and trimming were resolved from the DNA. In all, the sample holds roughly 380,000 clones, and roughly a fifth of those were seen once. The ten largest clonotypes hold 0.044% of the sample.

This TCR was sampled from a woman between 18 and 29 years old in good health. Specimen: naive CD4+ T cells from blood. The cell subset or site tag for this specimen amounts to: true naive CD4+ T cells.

Read as DNA, the sequence is TGCGCCAGCAGCCCGGGACAGGGAAGGGATGAGCAGTTCTTC. This yields the protein CASSPGQGRDEQFF. This chain joins TRBV5-1 to TRBJ2-1; 9 middle bases align to TRBD1. The germline V gene encodes CDR1 SGHRS and CDR2 YFSETQ. Spanning cysteine to phenylalanine, the CDR3 consists of 14 amino acids. Of the read, only the CDR3 DNA is kept; its 42 bases are in frame from base 1. The germline V and J ends show losses of 4 bases and 8 bases respectively, and no gene match explains 7 bases of the junction.